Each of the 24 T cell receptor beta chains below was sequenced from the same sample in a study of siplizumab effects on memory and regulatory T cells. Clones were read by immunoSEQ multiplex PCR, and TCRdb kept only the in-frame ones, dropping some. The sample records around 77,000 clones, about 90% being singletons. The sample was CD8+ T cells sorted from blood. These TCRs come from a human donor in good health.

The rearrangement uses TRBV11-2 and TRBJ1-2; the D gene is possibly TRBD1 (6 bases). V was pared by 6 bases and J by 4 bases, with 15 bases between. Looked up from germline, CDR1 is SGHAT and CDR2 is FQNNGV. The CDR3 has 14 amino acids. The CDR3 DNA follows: TGTGCCAGCAGATCCGACCGGGACATCTATGGCTACACCTTC. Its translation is CASRSDRDIYGYTF.

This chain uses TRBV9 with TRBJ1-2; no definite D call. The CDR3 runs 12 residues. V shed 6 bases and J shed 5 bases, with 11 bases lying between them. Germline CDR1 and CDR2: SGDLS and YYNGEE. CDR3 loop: CASKPAGYGYTF. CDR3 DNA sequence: TGTGCCAGCAAGCCCGCGGGGTATGGCTACACCTTC.

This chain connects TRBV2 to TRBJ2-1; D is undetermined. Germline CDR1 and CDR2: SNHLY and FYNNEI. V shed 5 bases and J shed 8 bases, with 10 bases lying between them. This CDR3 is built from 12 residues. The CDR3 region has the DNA TGTGCCAGCAGTCCCTCCCCCTATGAGCAGTTCTTC. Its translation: CASSPSPYEQFF.

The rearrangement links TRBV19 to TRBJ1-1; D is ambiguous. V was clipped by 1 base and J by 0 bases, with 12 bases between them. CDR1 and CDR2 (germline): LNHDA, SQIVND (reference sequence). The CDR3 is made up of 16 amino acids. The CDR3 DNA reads TGTGCCAGTAGTATAGTAACACCTGTGATGAACACTGAAGCTTTCTTT. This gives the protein CASSIVTPVMNTEAFF.

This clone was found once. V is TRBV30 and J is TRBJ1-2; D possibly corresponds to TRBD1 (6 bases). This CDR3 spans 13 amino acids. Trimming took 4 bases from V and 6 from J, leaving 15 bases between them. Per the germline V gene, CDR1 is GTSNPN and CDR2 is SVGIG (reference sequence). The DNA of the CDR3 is TGTGCCTGGACCGCAGGGGCGGCGGATGGCTACACCTTC. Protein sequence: CAWTAGAADGYTF.

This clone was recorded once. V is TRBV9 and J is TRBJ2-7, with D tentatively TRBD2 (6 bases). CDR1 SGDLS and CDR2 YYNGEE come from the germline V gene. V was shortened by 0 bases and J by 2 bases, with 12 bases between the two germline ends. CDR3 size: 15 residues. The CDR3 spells CASSVGGLLTYEQYF. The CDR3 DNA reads TGTGCCAGCAGCGTAGGGGGACTTCTTACCTACGAGCAGTACTTC.

As DNA, the CDR3 is TGTGCCAGCCACGCTTATGGCGATCCCGGGGAGCTGTTTTTT. The encoded protein is CASHAYGDPGELFF. This chain joins TRBV27 and TRBJ2-2; D is undetermined. V gave up 8 bases and J gave up 6 bases, with 16 bases separating them. The length of the CDR3 is 14 residues. Germline CDR1 and CDR2: MNHEY and SMNVEV (reference sequence).

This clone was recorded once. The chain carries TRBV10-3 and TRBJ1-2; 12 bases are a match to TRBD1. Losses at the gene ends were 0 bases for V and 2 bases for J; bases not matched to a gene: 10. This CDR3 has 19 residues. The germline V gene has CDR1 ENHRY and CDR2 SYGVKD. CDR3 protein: CAISESWHGTGGKNYGYTF. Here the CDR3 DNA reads TGTGCCATCAGTGAGTCTTGGCACGGGACAGGGGGCAAGAACTATGGCTACACCTTC.

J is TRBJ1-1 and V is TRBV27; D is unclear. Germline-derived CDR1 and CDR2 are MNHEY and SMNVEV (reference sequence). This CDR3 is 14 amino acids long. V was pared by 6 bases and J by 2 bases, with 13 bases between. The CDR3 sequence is CASSPGVPNTEAFF. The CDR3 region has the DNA TGTGCCAGCAGCCCCGGGGTCCCAAACACTGAAGCTTTCTTT.

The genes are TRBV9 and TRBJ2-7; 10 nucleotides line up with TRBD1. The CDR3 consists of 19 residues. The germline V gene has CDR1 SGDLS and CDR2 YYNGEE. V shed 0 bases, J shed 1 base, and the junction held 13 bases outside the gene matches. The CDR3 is CASSVGDQRGQGISYEQYF. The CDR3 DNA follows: TGTGCCAGCAGCGTAGGTGACCAGAGGGGACAGGGGATTTCCTACGAGCAGTACTTC.

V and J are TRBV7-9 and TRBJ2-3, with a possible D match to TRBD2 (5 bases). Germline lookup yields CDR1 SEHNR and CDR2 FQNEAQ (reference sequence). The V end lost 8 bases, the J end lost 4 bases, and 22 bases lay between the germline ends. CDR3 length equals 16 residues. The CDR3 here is CASGPTEGERADTQYF. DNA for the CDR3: TGTGCCAGCGGTCCTACAGAGGGAGAGCGAGCAGATACGCAGTATTTT.

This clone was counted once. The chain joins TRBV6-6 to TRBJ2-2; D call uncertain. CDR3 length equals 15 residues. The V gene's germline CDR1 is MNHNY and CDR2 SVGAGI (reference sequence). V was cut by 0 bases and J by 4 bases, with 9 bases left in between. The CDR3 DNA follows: TGTGCCAGCAGTTACTCGACACCGTCCACCGGGGAGCTGTTTTTT. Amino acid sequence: CASSYSTPSTGELFF.

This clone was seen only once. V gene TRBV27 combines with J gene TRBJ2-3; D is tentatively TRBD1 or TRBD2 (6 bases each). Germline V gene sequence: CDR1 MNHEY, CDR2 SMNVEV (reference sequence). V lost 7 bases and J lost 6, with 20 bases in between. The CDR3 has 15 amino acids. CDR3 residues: CASTHLGGASDTQYF. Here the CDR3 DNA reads TGTGCCAGCACCCACCTCGGGGGCGCATCCGATACGCAGTATTTT.

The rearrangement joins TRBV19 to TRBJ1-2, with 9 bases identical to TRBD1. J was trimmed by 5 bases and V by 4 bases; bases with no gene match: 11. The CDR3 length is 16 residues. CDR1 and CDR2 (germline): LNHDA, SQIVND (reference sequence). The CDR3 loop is CASSTLPQDRGYGYTF. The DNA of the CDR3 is TGTGCCAGTAGTACGCTCCCCCAGGACAGGGGTTATGGCTACACCTTC.

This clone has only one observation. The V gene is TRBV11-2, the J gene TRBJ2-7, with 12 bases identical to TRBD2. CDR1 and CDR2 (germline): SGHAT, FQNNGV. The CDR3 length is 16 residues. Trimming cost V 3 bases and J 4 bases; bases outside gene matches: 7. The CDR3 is CASSFGLAGRDYEQYF. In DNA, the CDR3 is TGTGCCAGCAGCTTCGGACTAGCGGGGCGCGATTACGAGCAGTACTTC.

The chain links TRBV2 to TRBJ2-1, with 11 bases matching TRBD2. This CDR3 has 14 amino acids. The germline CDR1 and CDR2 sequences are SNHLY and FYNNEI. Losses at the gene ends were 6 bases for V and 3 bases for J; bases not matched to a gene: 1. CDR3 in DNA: TGTGCCAGCAGGGGACTAGCGGACTACAATGAGCAGTTCTTC. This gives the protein CASRGLADYNEQFF.

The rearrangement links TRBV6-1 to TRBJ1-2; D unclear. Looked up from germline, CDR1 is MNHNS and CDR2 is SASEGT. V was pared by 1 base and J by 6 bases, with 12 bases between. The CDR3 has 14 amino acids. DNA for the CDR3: TGTGCCAGCAGTGAAGTAGCAGCACCACATGGCTACACCTTC. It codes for CASSEVAAPHGYTF.

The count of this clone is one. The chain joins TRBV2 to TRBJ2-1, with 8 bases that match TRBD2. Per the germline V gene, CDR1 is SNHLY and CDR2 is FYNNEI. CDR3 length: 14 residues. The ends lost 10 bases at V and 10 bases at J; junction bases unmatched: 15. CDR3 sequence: CATPYGGGHREQFF. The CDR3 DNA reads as TGTGCCACACCTTACGGGGGGGGGCACCGAGAGCAGTTCTTC.

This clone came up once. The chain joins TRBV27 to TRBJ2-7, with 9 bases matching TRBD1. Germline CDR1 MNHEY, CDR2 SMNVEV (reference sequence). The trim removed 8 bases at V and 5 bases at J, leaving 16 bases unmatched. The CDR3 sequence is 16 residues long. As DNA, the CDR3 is TGTGCCAGCGACCCCTTTTTTCCGACAGGGGGAAACGAGCAGTACTTC. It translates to CASDPFFPTGGNEQYF.

For the CDR3, the DNA is TGTGCCATCCAGGATAGTTTCATGAACACTGAAGCTTTCTTT. This sequence encodes CAIQDSFMNTEAFF. The gene calls are TRBV11-2 and TRBJ1-1; D unresolved. The CDR3 extends over 14 amino acids. CDR1 and CDR2 (germline): SGHAT, FQNNGV. V lost 10 bases to trimming and J lost 0 bases, with 15 bases between them.

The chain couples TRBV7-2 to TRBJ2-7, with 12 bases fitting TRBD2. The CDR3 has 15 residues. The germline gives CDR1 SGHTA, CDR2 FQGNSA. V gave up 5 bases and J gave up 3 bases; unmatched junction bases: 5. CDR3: CASSRRTSGDYEQYF. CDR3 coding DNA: TGTGCCAGCAGCCGACGGACTAGCGGGGACTACGAGCAGTACTTC.

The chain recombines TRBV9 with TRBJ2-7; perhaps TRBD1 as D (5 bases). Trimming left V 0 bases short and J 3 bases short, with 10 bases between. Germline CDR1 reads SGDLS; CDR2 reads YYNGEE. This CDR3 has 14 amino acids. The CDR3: CASSVGRDNYEQYF. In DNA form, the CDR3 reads TGTGCCAGCAGCGTAGGCAGGGATAACTACGAGCAGTACTTC.

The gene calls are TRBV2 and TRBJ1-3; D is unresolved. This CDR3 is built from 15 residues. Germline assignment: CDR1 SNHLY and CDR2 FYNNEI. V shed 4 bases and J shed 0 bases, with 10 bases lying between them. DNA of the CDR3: TGTGCCAGCAGTGGAGAAGAGTACTCTGGAAACACCATATATTTT. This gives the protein CASSGEEYSGNTIYF.

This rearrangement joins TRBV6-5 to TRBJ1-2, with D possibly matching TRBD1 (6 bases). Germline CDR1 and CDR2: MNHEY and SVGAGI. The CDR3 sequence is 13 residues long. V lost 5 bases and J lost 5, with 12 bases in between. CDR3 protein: CASSAGTPYGYTF. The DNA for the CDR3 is TGTGCCAGCAGTGCAGGGACACCGTATGGCTACACCTTC.